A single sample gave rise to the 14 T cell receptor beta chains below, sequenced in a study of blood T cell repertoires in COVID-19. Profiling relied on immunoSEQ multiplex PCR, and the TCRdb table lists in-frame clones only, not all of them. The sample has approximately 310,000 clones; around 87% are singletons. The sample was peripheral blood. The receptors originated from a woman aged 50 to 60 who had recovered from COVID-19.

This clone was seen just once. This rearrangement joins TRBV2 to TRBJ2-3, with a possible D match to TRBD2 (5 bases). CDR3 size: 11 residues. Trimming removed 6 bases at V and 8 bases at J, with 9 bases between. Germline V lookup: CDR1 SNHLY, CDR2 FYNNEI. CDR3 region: CASRPGFTQYF. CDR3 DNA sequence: TGTGCCAGCAGGCCGGGATTTACGCAGTATTTT.

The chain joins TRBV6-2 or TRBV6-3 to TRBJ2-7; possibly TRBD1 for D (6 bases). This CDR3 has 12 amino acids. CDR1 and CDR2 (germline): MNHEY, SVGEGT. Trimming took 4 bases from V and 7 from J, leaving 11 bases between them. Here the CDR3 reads CASSFQGREQYF. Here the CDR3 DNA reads TGTGCCAGCAGTTTTCAGGGGAGAGAGCAGTACTTC.

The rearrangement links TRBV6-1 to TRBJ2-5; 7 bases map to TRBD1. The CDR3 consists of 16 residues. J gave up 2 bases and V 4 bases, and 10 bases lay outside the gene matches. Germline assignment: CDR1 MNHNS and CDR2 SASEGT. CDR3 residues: CASSASGTAYQETQYF. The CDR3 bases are TGTGCCAGCAGTGCTTCCGGGACAGCCTATCAAGAGACCCAGTACTTC.

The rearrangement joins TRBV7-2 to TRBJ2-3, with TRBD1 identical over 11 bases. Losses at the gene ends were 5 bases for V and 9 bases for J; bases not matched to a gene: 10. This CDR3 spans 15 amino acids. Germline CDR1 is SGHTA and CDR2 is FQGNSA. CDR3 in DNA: TGTGCCAGCAGCGCGGACAGGGGGCGGGTGGAGACGCAGTATTTT. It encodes CASSADRGRVETQYF.

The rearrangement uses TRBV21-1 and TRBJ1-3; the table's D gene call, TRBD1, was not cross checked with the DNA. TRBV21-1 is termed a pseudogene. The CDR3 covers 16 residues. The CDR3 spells CASSPRRQGAGNTIYF. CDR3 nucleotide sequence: TGTGCCAGCAGCCCTCGAAGACAGGGTGCTGGAAACACCATATATTTT.

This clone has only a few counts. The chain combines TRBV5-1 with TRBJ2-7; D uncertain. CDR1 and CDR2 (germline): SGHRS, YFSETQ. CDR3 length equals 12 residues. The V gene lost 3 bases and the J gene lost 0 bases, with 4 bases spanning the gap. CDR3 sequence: CASSSDSYEQYF. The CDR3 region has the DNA TGCGCCAGCAGCTCAGACTCCTACGAGCAGTACTTC.

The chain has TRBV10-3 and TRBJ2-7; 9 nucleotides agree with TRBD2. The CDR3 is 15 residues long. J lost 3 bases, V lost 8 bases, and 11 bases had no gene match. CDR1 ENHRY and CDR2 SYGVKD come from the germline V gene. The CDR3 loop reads CAIGQPGLAYYEQYF. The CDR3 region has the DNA TGTGCCATCGGACAACCGGGACTAGCTTACTACGAGCAGTACTTC.

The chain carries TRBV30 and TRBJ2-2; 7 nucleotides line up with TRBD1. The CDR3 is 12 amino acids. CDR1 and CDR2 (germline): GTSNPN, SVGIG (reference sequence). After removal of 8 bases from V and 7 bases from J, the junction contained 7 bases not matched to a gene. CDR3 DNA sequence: TGTGCCCGAGACAGGGAAAACGGGGAGCTGTTTTTT. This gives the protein CARDRENGELFF.

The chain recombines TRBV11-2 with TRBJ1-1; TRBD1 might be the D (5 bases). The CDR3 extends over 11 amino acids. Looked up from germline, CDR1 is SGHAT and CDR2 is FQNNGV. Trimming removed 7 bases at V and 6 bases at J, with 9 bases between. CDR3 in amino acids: CASTRQPEAFF. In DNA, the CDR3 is TGTGCCAGCACCCGACAGCCTGAAGCTTTCTTT.

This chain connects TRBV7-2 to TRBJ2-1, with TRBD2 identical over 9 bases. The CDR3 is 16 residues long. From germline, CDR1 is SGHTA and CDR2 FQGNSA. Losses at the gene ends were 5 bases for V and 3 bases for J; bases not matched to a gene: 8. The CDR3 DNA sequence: TGTGCCAGCAGCCTCATAGCGGGAGCCTACTACAATGAGCAGTTCTTC. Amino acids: CASSLIAGAYYNEQFF.

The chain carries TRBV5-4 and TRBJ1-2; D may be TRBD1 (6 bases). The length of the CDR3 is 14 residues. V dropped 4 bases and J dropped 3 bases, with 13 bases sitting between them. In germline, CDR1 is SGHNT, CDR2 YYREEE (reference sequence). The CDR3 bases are TGTGCCAGCAGCACCTCAGGGGCGGACTATGGCTACACCTTC. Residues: CASSTSGADYGYTF.

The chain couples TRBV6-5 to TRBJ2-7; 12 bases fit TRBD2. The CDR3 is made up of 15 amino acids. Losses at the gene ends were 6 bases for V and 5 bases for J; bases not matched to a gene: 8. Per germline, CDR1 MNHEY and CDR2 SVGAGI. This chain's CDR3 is CASSRLAGAVNEQYF. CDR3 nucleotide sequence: TGTGCCAGCAGCAGACTAGCGGGAGCAGTGAACGAGCAGTACTTC.

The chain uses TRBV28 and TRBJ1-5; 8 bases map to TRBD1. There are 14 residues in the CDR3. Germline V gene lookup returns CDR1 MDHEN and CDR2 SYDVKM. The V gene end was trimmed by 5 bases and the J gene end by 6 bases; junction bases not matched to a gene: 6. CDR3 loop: CASSGFTGGQPQHF. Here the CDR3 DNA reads TGTGCCAGCAGTGGATTCACAGGGGGTCAGCCCCAGCATTTT.

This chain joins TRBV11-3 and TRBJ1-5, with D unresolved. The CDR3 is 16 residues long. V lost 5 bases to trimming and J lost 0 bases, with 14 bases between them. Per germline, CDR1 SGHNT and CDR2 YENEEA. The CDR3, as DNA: TGTGCCAGCAGCCCGCATGAGACACATAGCAATCAGCCCCAGCATTTT. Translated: CASSPHETHSNQPQHF.